These T cell receptor beta chains were read from a single sample in a study of chemoradiotherapy in HPV16-positive cancers. Method: immunoSEQ multiplex PCR; TCRdb's copy keeps in-frame clones and lacks some. The sample includes 25,000 to 40,000 clones, 70% to 90% of them seen just once. Sequences were derived from blood, sampled from a patient who underwent chemoradiotherapy. These receptors were taken from a human donor with HPV-associated anogenital cancer. The CDR3 runs from the conserved cysteine through the conserved F or W. Fields, in order: V gene, D gene, J gene, clone size, CDR3 protein, CDR3 DNA. D genes are given only for firm matches. For some rows the clone size is stated as once, few or many, or as a class when expanded; others skip it.

TRBV9,-,TRBJ2-1,-,CASSVALGQFF,TGTGCCAGCAGCGTAGCTTTAGGGCAGTTCTTC
TRBV21-1,-,TRBJ1-3,-,CASSNSRTGLGNTIYF,TGTGCCAGCAGCAACAGCCGGACAGGGTTAGGAAACACCATATATTTT
TRBV6-4,-,TRBJ2-3,-,CASSDGGETDTQYF,TGTGCCAGCAGTGATGGGGGAGAGACAGATACGCAGTATTTT
TRBV9,-,TRBJ2-4,-,CASTLGRGDQYF,TGTGCCAGCACCTTAGGAAGGGGTGATCAGTACTTC
TRBV6-4,-,TRBJ2-3,-,CASARDNSGTDTQYF,TGTGCCAGCGCTCGGGACAATTCGGGCACAGATACGCAGTATTTT
TRBV2,-,TRBJ1-1,-,CASSEGRMNTEAFF,TGTGCCAGCAGTGAGGGCAGAATGAACACTGAAGCTTTCTTT
TRBV6-1,-,TRBJ2-3,-,CASSEWTGQGDTQYF,TGTGCCAGCAGTGAATGGACGGGGCAGGGAGATACGCAGTATTTT
TRBV6-5,-,TRBJ1-3,once,CASSYSAVPSGNTIYF,TGTGCCAGCAGTTACTCGGCAGTCCCCTCTGGAAACACCATATATTTT
TRBV7-9,TRBD1,TRBJ2-7,-,CASSSTDRATSYEQYF,TGTGCCAGCAGTTCGACGGACAGGGCTACGTCCTACGAGCAGTACTTC
TRBV7-2,TRBD2,TRBJ2-2,-,CASSYGLAGGATGELFF,TGTGCCAGCAGCTACGGACTAGCGGGGGGGGCGACCGGGGAGCTGTTTTTT
TRBV4-1,-,TRBJ2-5,-,CASSRWPQETQYF,TGCGCCAGCAGCCGCTGGCCCCAAGAGACCCAGTACTTC
TRBV5-1,-,TRBJ1-2,-,CASSWDQGDYGYTF,TGCGCCAGCAGCTGGGACCAGGGAGACTATGGCTACACCTTC
TRBV5-1,-,TRBJ2-5,-,CASSYNGMRETQYF,TGCGCCAGCAGCTACAACGGGATGAGGGAGACCCAGTACTTC
TRBV27,TRBD2,TRBJ2-3,-,CASSFGLSGGIDTQYF,TGTGCCAGCAGCTTTGGCCTAAGCGGGGGGATAGATACGCAGTATTTT
TRBV4-1,-,TRBJ1-2,-,CASSQEPIGPPGDYGYTF,TGCGCCAGCAGCCAAGAACCTATAGGGCCCCCAGGGGACTATGGCTACACCTTC
TRBV4-2,-,TRBJ1-5,few,CASSQVGLMRNQPQHF,TGTGCCAGCAGCCAAGTGGGACTGATGAGGAATCAGCCCCAGCATTTT
TRBV6-1,TRBD2,TRBJ2-1,-,CASSLSGGAYEQFF,TGTGCCAGCAGCCTTAGCGGGGGGGCCTATGAGCAGTTCTTC
TRBV6-1,-,TRBJ1-3,once,CASTQRGERNTIYF,TGTGCCAGCACCCAACGGGGAGAGAGAAACACCATATATTTT
TRBV28,-,TRBJ2-1,-,CASSLEPFAGRNEQFF,TGTGCCAGCAGTTTAGAACCTTTTGCAGGGCGGAATGAGCAGTTCTTC
TRBV4-1,-,TRBJ2-5,-,CASSQESVQETQYF,TGCGCCAGCAGCCAAGAGTCGGTTCAAGAGACCCAGTACTTC
TRBV7-9,-,TRBJ2-5,-,CASSIETQYF,TGTGCCAGCAGCATCGAGACCCAGTACTTC
TRBV6-1,TRBD2,TRBJ2-7,-,CASKIEREYYEQYF,TGTGCCAGCAAGATCGAGCGGGAGTATTACGAGCAGTACTTC
TRBV7-2,TRBD2,TRBJ2-1,-,CASSVRTSGKHEQFF,TGTGCCAGCAGCGTCCGGACTAGCGGGAAACATGAGCAGTTCTTC
TRBV10-2,-,TRBJ2-2,-,CASRGGTNTGELFF,TGCGCCAGCAGGGGCGGGACGAACACCGGGGAGCTGTTTTTT
TRBV10-1,-,TRBJ2-5,-,CASSKPGPQQETQYF,TGCGCCAGCAGTAAACCGGGACCCCAGCAAGAGACCCAGTACTTC
TRBV2,-,TRBJ1-5,-,CASSGDSYSNQPQHF,TGTGCCAGCAGTGGGGACTCATATAGCAATCAGCCCCAGCATTTT
TRBV6-5,-,TRBJ1-5,-,CASSYKVNQPQHF,TGTGCCAGCAGTTACAAGGTCAATCAGCCCCAGCATTTT